Below are 21 T cell receptor beta chains sequenced from a single sample in a study of CXCR3-negative and CXCR3-positive naive CD8 T cells (dated by TCRdb to about 2019). Which antigens these TCRs recognize remains unknown. What the authors observed across the whole study: TRB CDR3s from CXCR3-positive naive cells showed higher hydrophobicity (lower Kidera factor 4), lower energy, and higher strength and volume indices than CXCR3-negative naive cells.

The run used a NextSeq 550. The Human TCR Profiling Kit (MiLaboratory) was used to prepare UMI-labeled 5' RACE TRB cDNA libraries. TCRdb reprocessed the sequencing reads and holds a single record per CDR3 protein sequence, with no DNA. The sample's own table lists more than 6,000 distinct CDR3 sequences. Of the sample, 1.9% is held by the ten largest clones. Sequencing used naive CXCR3+ CD8+ T cells from blood. The sample's cell subset or site label, in plain terms: CD45RO-CCR7+CD27+CD95- naive CD8+ T cells expressing CXCR3 (TNR3+). The receptors were sampled from a human donor in good health. Some clones in this sample may be carry-over from other donors' samples.

The chain combines TRBV14 with TRBJ2-7; no DNA is available, so the TRBD1 call from TCRdb remains unchecked. The germline V gene has CDR1 SGHDN and CDR2 FVKESK. This CDR3 region has 12 residues. CDR3 in amino acids: CASSPTGNEQYF.

The CDR3 protein is CSVESPGPLYNEQFF. The V call is TRBV29-1, the J call TRBJ2-1; absent DNA, TCRdb's TRBD1 call cannot be checked. CDR1 is SQVTM, CDR2 ANQGSEA, per germline. This CDR3 region has 15 residues.

V and J are TRBV28 and TRBJ2-5; the TCRdb D gene call, TRBD1, has no DNA to confirm it. This CDR3 has 13 residues. Germline V gene lookup returns CDR1 MDHEN and CDR2 SYDVKM. The CDR3 here is CASSFGGGETQYF.

The J gene is TRBJ2-1, the V gene TRBV7-8; there is no DNA to check the TCRdb D call of TRBD2. The germline gives CDR1 SGHVS, CDR2 FQNEAQ. This CDR3 region has 17 residues. The CDR3 protein is CASSLGGRGMVFNEQFF.

The chain is built from TRBV9 and TRBJ1-5; TCRdb calls TRBD1, which cannot be checked without DNA. The CDR3 sequence is 14 residues long. From germline, CDR1 is SGDLS and CDR2 YYNGEE. This CDR3 is CASSPHRERQPQHF.

The chain recombines TRBV12-3 or TRBV12-4 with TRBJ2-7; TCRdb's D gene call, TRBD2, goes unchecked for lack of DNA. The CDR3 has 12 amino acids. This CDR3 is CASRGDSYEQYF.

The rearrangement links TRBV28 to TRBJ2-1; without DNA, the TCRdb call of TRBD1 cannot be checked. CDR3 length: 14 amino acids. Germline V gene lookup returns CDR1 MDHEN and CDR2 SYDVKM. Here the CDR3 reads CASSFAGELNEQFF.

V usage is TRBV7-2 and J usage is TRBJ1-1; as DNA is missing, the TRBD1 call by TCRdb cannot be tested. The CDR3 length is 14 residues. Germline V gene data show CDR1 as SGHTA and CDR2 as FQGNSA. CDR3 residues: CASSLALIGAEAFF.

This clonotype is medium-sized (0.01 to 0.1%) by frequency. V usage is TRBV27 and J usage is TRBJ2-1; there is no DNA to check the TCRdb D call of TRBD1. Germline V CDR1 and CDR2: MNHEY, SMNVEV (reference sequence). This CDR3 region has 15 residues. Here the CDR3 reads CASITGQGPYNEQFF.

The gene calls are TRBV12-3 or TRBV12-4 and TRBJ2-1; TCRdb calls TRBD1, which cannot be checked without DNA. This CDR3 spans 14 amino acids. The CDR3 loop is CASSLGQRGNEQFF.

CDR3 sequence reads: CASSSWSPDTQYF. This chain connects TRBV6-2 or TRBV6-3 to TRBJ2-3; the TRBD1 assignment by TCRdb is unverifiable without DNA. This CDR3 comprises 13 residues. CDR1 is MNHEY and CDR2 is SVGEGT in the germline V gene.

By frequency, this clonotype registers medium-sized. The CDR3 sequence is CASSRGARNIQYF. The V gene is TRBV12-3 or TRBV12-4, the J gene TRBJ2-4; TCRdb proposes TRBD1, but this gene call is untestable without DNA. This CDR3 is 13 amino acids long.

The CDR3 sequence is CSVGTTSDTQYF. J is TRBJ2-3 and V is TRBV29-1; TCRdb calls TRBD1, which cannot be checked without DNA. The CDR3 is 12 amino acids. From germline, CDR1 is SQVTM and CDR2 ANQGSEA.

The chain links TRBV11-2 to TRBJ2-1. Germline assignment: CDR1 SGHAT and CDR2 FQNNGV. CDR3 length: 15 residues. CDR3 sequence: CASSWTSDYYNEQFF.

The chain is built from TRBV5-6 and TRBJ1-6. Germline CDR1 SGHDT, CDR2 YYEEEE. CDR3 length: 16 residues. CDR3: CASSLGGASYNSPLHF. Supplemented by reference TRBV5-6 and TRBJ1-6, the full variable domain reads DAGVTQSPTHLIKTRGQQVTLRCSPKSGHDTVSWYQQALGQGPQFIFQYYEEEERQRGNFPDRFSGHQFPNYSSELNVNALLLGDSALYLCASSLGGASYNSPLHFGNGTRLTVT.

In terms of frequency, this clonotype is medium-sized (0.01 to 0.1%). This sequence joins TRBV29-1 and TRBJ2-7; TCRdb reports TRBD1, a call that lacks DNA to check it against. The CDR3 runs to 15 residues. In germline, CDR1 is SQVTM, CDR2 ANQGSEA. CDR3 residues: CSVEEIGTETYEQYF.

V usage is TRBV29-1 and J usage is TRBJ2-2; the D call of TRBD2 rests on TCRdb alone, since no DNA is present to check it. Germline V gene data show CDR1 as SQVTM and CDR2 as ANQGSEA. CDR3 length equals 16 residues. CDR3 residues: CSVVPFDKGNTGELFF.

The chain uses TRBV4-1 and TRBJ2-1; as DNA is missing, the TRBD2 call by TCRdb cannot be tested. This CDR3 is built from 17 residues. CDR1 and CDR2 (germline): MGHRA, YSYEKL. This CDR3 reads CASSQDRDYTTYNEQFF.

Its frequency marks this clonotype as medium-sized. The V and J genes are TRBV28 and TRBJ2-1; lacking DNA, the TRBD1 call made by TCRdb goes unchecked. The CDR3 consists of 11 residues. Germline CDR1 is MDHEN and CDR2 is SYDVKM. The CDR3 spells CASTGANEQFF. Together with reference TRBV28 and TRBJ2-1, the CDR3 gives the full variable domain: DVKVTQSSRYLVKRTGEKVFLECVQDMDHENMFWYRQDPGLGLRLIYFSYDVKMKEKGDIPEGYSVSREKKERFSLILESASTNQTSMYLCASTGANEQFFGPGTRLTVL.

V usage is TRBV4-3 and J usage is TRBJ2-1; the D call of TRBD1 rests on TCRdb alone, since no DNA is present to check it. Germline lookup yields CDR1 LGHNA and CDR2 YSLEER. The CDR3 is made up of 18 amino acids. The chain's CDR3 is CASSQEHPGGASYNEQFF.

The chain employs TRBV5-1 and TRBJ2-7; TCRdb returns TRBD1, unconfirmable since there is no DNA. Germline CDR1 SGHRS, CDR2 YFSETQ. This CDR3 is built from 12 residues. The CDR3 sequence is CASSSGGNEQYF.